The clone carrying this T cell receptor (beta chain) has at least ten counts. No antigen is known for it. This sample is part of a study of molecular identifiers for immune sequencing clone quantification. Study-level background: Four of five splits of RNA from 20,000 or 100,000 naive CD8 cells were sequenced in replicates.

TCRdb recomputed calls from the PCR reads with MiXCR, one row per CDR3 protein. The sample consists of under 65,000 distinct CDR3 sequences, around 25% of them appearing once. Study observations and caveats: Beyond 20 RNA copies, clones held over 97% of effector molecules, compared with under 1% in naive cells.

CDR1 SEHNR and CDR2 FQNEAQ come from the germline V gene (reference sequence). CDR3 length: 14 amino acids. Deletions cut 6 bases from V and 3 bases from J, with 15 bases between. The sample taken for sequencing was naive CD8+ T cells from blood, with Jurkat cell RNA spiked in. Subset: FACS-sorted CD8+CD4-CCR7+CD45RA+ naive T cells. The sequence derives from a human donor in good health. Some libraries in this study had Jurkat cell RNA spiked in. The J gene is TRBJ2-7, the V gene TRBV7-9; D is possibly TRBD1 or TRBD2 (5 bases each). The CDR3: CASSRGLRVYEQYF. The DNA of the CDR3 is TGTGCCAGCAGTCGGGGCCTCCGGGTCTACGAGCAGTACTTC.